What follows are 23 T cell receptor beta chains derived from one specimen sequenced in a study of tumor-infiltrating lymphocytes in primary liver carcinoma. With a constant-region primer, TCR beta cDNA was made from approximately 520 ng of total RNA. Modified slightly, ARM-PCR produced TCR beta libraries over three nested multiplex PCR rounds. It was with TRBV1-TRBV30 forward primers and a C-beta reverse primer that the first two PCR rounds were run, at about 10 cycles each. From the multiplex PCR reads, TCRdb called clonotypes with MiXCR, one entry per CDR3 protein. The sample has 50,000 or so distinct CDR3 sequences, around 77% seen once; the top ten hold around 22%. Co-extracting RNA and DNA was done with about 17-30 mg of unsorted bulk tissue as input. Sequenced input: liver tumor tissue from sampling region 5. Sample subset: tumor region T5, tumor centre. These receptors originate from a man aged 40-55 years with primary liver carcinoma and hepatitis B virus infection.

This clonotype is labeled as medium-sized (0.01 to 0.1%). This chain connects TRBV4-1 to TRBJ2-7, with D perhaps TRBD1 (6 bases). This CDR3 comprises 15 residues. Germline CDR1 and CDR2: MGHRA and YSYEKL. V was trimmed by 4 bases and J by 7 bases, leaving 20 bases between them. The CDR3 DNA sequence: TGCGCCAGCAGCCGAGGATTCCAACAGGGAAATGAGCAGTACTTC. This gives the protein CASSRGFQQGNEQYF.

As for this clonotype: A read error may produce the germline difference seen at one junction end. This chain joins TRBV11-3 and TRBJ2-1; TRBD2 is a possible D gene (6 bases). The CDR3 contains 13 residues. Germline values: CDR1 SGHNT, CDR2 YENEEA. CDR3 bases: TGTGACAGCAGCTTCCTTGGGCTCGGACTACAGTTCTTC. Residues: CDSSFLGLGLQFF.

This clonotype was seen once. At one end, the junction sequence differs from germline, possibly due to a read error. The V call is TRBV20-1, the J call TRBJ1-2, with D tentatively TRBD1 (6 bases). Per the germline V gene, CDR1 is DFQATT and CDR2 is SNEGSKA (reference sequence). The CDR3 has 14 residues. The CDR3 loop is CSANVRAGDYGYTF. CDR3 sequence (DNA): TGCAGTGCTAATGTAAGGGCAGGGGACTACGGCTACACCTTC.

About this clonotype itself: Its ends do not fully match the called genes, so a read error is possible. This sequence joins TRBV29-1 and TRBJ2-2, with D maybe TRBD2 (7 bases). The CDR3 has 14 amino acids. Per the germline V gene, CDR1 is SQVTM and CDR2 is ANQGSEA. CDR3 region: CSVEGGANTGELLF. The CDR3 coding sequence is TGCAGCGTTGAGGGGGGGGCGAACACCGGGGAGCTGTTATTC.

This clonotype was counted once. One end of the junction varies from germline; a read error may be responsible. The chain joins TRBV7-8 to TRBJ1-5; TRBD1 might be the D (6 bases). The CDR3 runs to 14 residues. The germline V gene encodes CDR1 SGHVS and CDR2 FQNEAQ. CDR3 coding DNA: TGTGCCAGCAGATTGACTGGGGACAATCGGCCCCAGCTTTTT. Protein sequence: CASRLTGDNRPQLF.

This rearrangement joins TRBV11-2 to TRBJ2-3; D remains ambiguous. Germline V gene lookup returns CDR1 SGHAT and CDR2 FQNNGV. CDR3 size: 12 residues. V was clipped by 11 bases and J by 8 bases, with 17 bases between them. The CDR3 reads CAGSLVPVTQYF. The CDR3 DNA is TGTGCCGGTAGCTTAGTCCCAGTTACGCAGTATTTT.

Notes on this clonotype: At one of its ends the junction is not consistent with the germline gene, which may arise from a read error. The genes are TRBV6-4 and TRBJ2-1; 9 bases match TRBD2. Germline lookup yields CDR1 MRHNA and CDR2 SNTAGT. This CDR3 comprises 14 residues. The CDR3 sequence is CASSDSAGGNEHFF. For the CDR3, the DNA is TGTGCCAGCAGTGACTCAGCGGGAGGTAATGAGCACTTCTTC.

With respect to this clonotype: Its ends do not fully match the called genes, so a read error is possible. The V call is TRBV12-3 or TRBV12-4, the J call TRBJ2-5; a possible D gene is TRBD1 (7 bases). The CDR3 sequence is 13 residues long. The CDR3 DNA is TGTACCAGCAGTCGAGGCGGGACAGAGGCCCAGTACTTC. The encoded protein is CTSSRGGTEAQYF.

Comment on this clonotype: Relative to the germline gene, one junction end is altered; a read error may explain this. The chain employs TRBV5-4 and TRBJ2-7, with unresolved D. The CDR3 has 12 amino acids. Germline V CDR1 and CDR2: SGHNT, YYREEE (reference sequence). The CDR3 protein is CASSLEAYEHYF. The CDR3 nucleotides read TGTGCCAGCAGCTTAGAAGCGTACGAGCACTACTTC. The entire variable domain, with the rest obtained from reference TRBV5-4 and TRBJ2-7, is as follows: ETGVTQSPTHLIKTRGQQVTLRCSSQSGHNTVSWYQQALGQGPQFIFQYYREEENGRGNFPPRFSGLQFPNYSSELNVNALELDDSALYLCASSLEAYEHYFGPGTRLTVT.

On this clonotype itself: One junction end disagrees with the germline gene, perhaps due to a read error. This chain joins TRBV30 and TRBJ1-3; TRBD1 agrees at 9 bases. Per germline, CDR1 GTSNPN and CDR2 SVGIG (reference sequence). This CDR3 has 14 residues. The CDR3 nucleotides are TGTACCTGGAGGCTGACAGGGGGTGGAAACACCGTATATTTT. This sequence encodes CTWRLTGGGNTVYF.

Of note for this clonotype: Germline is not matched at one junction end, which may reflect a read error. The J gene is TRBJ2-7, the V gene TRBV29-1, with D unclear. This CDR3 region has 11 residues. Germline V lookup: CDR1 SQVTM, CDR2 ANQGSEA. As DNA, the CDR3 is TGCATCGTTCGACGTGTATTCGAGCAGTACTTC. Translating it yields CIVRRVFEQYF.

To note about this clonotype: One end of the junction does not line up with germline, which may come from a read error. The chain combines TRBV29-1 with TRBJ2-5, with TRBD1 identical over 9 bases. This CDR3 contains 15 residues. Germline CDR1 and CDR2: SQVTM and ANQGSEA. CDR3 sequence: CSVEADRGRADTQHF. In DNA form, the CDR3 reads TGCAGCGTTGAAGCGGACAGGGGACGAGCAGATACCCAGCACTTC.

The sample holds a few counts of this clonotype. The chain carries TRBV4-1 and TRBJ2-2; D perhaps matches TRBD1 (6 bases). Deletions cut 7 bases from V and 1 base from J, with 19 bases between. The CDR3 contains 17 residues. The V gene's germline CDR1 is MGHRA and CDR2 YSYEKL. This CDR3 is CASIRSGRDKNTGELFF. CDR3 DNA sequence: TGCGCCAGCATCCGATCCGGCCGGGACAAGAACACCGGGGAGCTGTTTTTT.

The genes are TRBV29-1 and TRBJ2-3; 7 bases line up with TRBD2. The CDR3 is made up of 14 amino acids. Per the germline V gene, CDR1 is SQVTM and CDR2 is ANQGSEA. V shed 7 bases and J 2 bases; nucleotides not matched to a gene: 9. DNA of the CDR3: TGCAGCGCCCGGGCGGGAGCCGACACAGATACGCAGTATTTT. As protein: CSARAGADTDTQYF.

The rearrangement links TRBV6-1 to TRBJ2-6, with TRBD1 matching over 8 bases. Per germline, CDR1 MNHNS and CDR2 SASEGT. V was pared by 11 bases and J by 5 bases, with 14 bases of the junction left unmatched. This CDR3 spans 16 amino acids. The CDR3 sequence is CAGTGTGGDRANVLTF. In DNA, the CDR3 is TGTGCCGGTACCGGGACAGGAGGTGATAGGGCCAACGTCCTGACTTTC.

There are many counts of this clonotype. The V gene is TRBV28, the J gene TRBJ1-1; perhaps TRBD1 as D (5 bases). Germline loops: CDR1 MDHEN, CDR2 SYDVKM. This CDR3 has 12 residues. V gave up 7 bases and J gave up 8 bases, with 14 bases separating them. CDR3 region: CASKPFGAEAFF. In DNA form, the CDR3 reads TGTGCCAGCAAGCCATTCGGGGCCGAAGCTTTCTTT.

Concerning this clonotype: An end of the junction differs from the germline gene, which may be a read error. This chain uses TRBV11-2 with TRBJ2-5; perhaps D is TRBD1 or TRBD2 (5 bases each). The CDR3 consists of 15 residues. The germline gives CDR1 SGHAT, CDR2 FQNNGV. The CDR3 sequence: CASSSGRGSRETQHF. The CDR3 nucleotides read TGTGCCAGCAGCTCGGGACGGGGATCCCGAGAGACCCAGCACTTC.

To note about this clonotype: The junction and the germline gene differ at one end; a read error may be behind it. The chain recombines TRBV28 with TRBJ2-3, with a weak D call TRBD1 (6 bases). Germline loops: CDR1 MDHEN, CDR2 SYDVKM. This CDR3 comprises 13 residues. The CDR3 region is CASRLQGVDTRYF. The CDR3, as DNA: TGTGCAAGCAGATTACAGGGAGTAGATACGCGGTATTTT.

This chain uses TRBV11-2 with TRBJ2-5, with D possibly being TRBD2 (6 bases). The CDR3 has 16 amino acids. V was trimmed by 6 bases and J by 3 bases, leaving 20 bases between them. Germline loops: CDR1 SGHAT, CDR2 FQNNGV. The CDR3 DNA follows: TGTGCCAGCAGTCAAACTCCTGGCGGGGTGAAAGAGACCCAGTACTTC. Its translation is CASSQTPGGVKETQYF.

With regard to this clonotype: Since a much larger clone is just one base distant, this may be a read error. V gene TRBV20-1 combines with J gene TRBJ2-1; the match to TRBD2 covers 7 bases. The CDR3 is 13 residues long. Germline V gives CDR1 DFQATT, CDR2 SNEGSKA (reference sequence). The CDR3, as DNA: TGCAGTGCCTTCTGGCGGGAGCGGAATGATCAGTTCTTC. Residues: CSAFWRERNDQFF.

The chain combines TRBV11-1 with TRBJ2-3; 7 positions match TRBD2. CDR1 is SGHAT and CDR2 is FQDESV in the germline V gene (reference sequence). CDR3 size: 17 residues. V lost 0 bases and J lost 2; bases outside the gene matches: 8. CDR3: CASSLALISGSTDTQYF. CDR3 nucleotide sequence: TGTGCCAGCAGCTTAGCTCTTATTAGCGGGTCCACAGATACGCAGTATTTT.

CDR3 loop: CASSPRGSEAFF. For the CDR3, the DNA is TGTGCCAGCAGTCCCAGGGGTTCTGAAGCTTTCTTT. The genes are TRBV12-3 or TRBV12-4 and TRBJ1-1, with TRBD1 as a possible D gene (6 bases). The V end was cut by 5 bases, the J end by 6 bases, with 10 bases between. The length of the CDR3 is 12 residues.

In nucleotides, the CDR3 is TGTGCCAGCAGTTATTGGGATACCGGGGAGCTGTTTTTT. Protein: CASSYWDTGELFF. The rearrangement links TRBV11-1 to TRBJ2-2; D is undetermined. Germline CDR1 is SGHAT and CDR2 is FQDESV (reference sequence). CDR3 length: 13 residues. Trimming took 6 bases from V and 5 from J, leaving 10 bases between them.